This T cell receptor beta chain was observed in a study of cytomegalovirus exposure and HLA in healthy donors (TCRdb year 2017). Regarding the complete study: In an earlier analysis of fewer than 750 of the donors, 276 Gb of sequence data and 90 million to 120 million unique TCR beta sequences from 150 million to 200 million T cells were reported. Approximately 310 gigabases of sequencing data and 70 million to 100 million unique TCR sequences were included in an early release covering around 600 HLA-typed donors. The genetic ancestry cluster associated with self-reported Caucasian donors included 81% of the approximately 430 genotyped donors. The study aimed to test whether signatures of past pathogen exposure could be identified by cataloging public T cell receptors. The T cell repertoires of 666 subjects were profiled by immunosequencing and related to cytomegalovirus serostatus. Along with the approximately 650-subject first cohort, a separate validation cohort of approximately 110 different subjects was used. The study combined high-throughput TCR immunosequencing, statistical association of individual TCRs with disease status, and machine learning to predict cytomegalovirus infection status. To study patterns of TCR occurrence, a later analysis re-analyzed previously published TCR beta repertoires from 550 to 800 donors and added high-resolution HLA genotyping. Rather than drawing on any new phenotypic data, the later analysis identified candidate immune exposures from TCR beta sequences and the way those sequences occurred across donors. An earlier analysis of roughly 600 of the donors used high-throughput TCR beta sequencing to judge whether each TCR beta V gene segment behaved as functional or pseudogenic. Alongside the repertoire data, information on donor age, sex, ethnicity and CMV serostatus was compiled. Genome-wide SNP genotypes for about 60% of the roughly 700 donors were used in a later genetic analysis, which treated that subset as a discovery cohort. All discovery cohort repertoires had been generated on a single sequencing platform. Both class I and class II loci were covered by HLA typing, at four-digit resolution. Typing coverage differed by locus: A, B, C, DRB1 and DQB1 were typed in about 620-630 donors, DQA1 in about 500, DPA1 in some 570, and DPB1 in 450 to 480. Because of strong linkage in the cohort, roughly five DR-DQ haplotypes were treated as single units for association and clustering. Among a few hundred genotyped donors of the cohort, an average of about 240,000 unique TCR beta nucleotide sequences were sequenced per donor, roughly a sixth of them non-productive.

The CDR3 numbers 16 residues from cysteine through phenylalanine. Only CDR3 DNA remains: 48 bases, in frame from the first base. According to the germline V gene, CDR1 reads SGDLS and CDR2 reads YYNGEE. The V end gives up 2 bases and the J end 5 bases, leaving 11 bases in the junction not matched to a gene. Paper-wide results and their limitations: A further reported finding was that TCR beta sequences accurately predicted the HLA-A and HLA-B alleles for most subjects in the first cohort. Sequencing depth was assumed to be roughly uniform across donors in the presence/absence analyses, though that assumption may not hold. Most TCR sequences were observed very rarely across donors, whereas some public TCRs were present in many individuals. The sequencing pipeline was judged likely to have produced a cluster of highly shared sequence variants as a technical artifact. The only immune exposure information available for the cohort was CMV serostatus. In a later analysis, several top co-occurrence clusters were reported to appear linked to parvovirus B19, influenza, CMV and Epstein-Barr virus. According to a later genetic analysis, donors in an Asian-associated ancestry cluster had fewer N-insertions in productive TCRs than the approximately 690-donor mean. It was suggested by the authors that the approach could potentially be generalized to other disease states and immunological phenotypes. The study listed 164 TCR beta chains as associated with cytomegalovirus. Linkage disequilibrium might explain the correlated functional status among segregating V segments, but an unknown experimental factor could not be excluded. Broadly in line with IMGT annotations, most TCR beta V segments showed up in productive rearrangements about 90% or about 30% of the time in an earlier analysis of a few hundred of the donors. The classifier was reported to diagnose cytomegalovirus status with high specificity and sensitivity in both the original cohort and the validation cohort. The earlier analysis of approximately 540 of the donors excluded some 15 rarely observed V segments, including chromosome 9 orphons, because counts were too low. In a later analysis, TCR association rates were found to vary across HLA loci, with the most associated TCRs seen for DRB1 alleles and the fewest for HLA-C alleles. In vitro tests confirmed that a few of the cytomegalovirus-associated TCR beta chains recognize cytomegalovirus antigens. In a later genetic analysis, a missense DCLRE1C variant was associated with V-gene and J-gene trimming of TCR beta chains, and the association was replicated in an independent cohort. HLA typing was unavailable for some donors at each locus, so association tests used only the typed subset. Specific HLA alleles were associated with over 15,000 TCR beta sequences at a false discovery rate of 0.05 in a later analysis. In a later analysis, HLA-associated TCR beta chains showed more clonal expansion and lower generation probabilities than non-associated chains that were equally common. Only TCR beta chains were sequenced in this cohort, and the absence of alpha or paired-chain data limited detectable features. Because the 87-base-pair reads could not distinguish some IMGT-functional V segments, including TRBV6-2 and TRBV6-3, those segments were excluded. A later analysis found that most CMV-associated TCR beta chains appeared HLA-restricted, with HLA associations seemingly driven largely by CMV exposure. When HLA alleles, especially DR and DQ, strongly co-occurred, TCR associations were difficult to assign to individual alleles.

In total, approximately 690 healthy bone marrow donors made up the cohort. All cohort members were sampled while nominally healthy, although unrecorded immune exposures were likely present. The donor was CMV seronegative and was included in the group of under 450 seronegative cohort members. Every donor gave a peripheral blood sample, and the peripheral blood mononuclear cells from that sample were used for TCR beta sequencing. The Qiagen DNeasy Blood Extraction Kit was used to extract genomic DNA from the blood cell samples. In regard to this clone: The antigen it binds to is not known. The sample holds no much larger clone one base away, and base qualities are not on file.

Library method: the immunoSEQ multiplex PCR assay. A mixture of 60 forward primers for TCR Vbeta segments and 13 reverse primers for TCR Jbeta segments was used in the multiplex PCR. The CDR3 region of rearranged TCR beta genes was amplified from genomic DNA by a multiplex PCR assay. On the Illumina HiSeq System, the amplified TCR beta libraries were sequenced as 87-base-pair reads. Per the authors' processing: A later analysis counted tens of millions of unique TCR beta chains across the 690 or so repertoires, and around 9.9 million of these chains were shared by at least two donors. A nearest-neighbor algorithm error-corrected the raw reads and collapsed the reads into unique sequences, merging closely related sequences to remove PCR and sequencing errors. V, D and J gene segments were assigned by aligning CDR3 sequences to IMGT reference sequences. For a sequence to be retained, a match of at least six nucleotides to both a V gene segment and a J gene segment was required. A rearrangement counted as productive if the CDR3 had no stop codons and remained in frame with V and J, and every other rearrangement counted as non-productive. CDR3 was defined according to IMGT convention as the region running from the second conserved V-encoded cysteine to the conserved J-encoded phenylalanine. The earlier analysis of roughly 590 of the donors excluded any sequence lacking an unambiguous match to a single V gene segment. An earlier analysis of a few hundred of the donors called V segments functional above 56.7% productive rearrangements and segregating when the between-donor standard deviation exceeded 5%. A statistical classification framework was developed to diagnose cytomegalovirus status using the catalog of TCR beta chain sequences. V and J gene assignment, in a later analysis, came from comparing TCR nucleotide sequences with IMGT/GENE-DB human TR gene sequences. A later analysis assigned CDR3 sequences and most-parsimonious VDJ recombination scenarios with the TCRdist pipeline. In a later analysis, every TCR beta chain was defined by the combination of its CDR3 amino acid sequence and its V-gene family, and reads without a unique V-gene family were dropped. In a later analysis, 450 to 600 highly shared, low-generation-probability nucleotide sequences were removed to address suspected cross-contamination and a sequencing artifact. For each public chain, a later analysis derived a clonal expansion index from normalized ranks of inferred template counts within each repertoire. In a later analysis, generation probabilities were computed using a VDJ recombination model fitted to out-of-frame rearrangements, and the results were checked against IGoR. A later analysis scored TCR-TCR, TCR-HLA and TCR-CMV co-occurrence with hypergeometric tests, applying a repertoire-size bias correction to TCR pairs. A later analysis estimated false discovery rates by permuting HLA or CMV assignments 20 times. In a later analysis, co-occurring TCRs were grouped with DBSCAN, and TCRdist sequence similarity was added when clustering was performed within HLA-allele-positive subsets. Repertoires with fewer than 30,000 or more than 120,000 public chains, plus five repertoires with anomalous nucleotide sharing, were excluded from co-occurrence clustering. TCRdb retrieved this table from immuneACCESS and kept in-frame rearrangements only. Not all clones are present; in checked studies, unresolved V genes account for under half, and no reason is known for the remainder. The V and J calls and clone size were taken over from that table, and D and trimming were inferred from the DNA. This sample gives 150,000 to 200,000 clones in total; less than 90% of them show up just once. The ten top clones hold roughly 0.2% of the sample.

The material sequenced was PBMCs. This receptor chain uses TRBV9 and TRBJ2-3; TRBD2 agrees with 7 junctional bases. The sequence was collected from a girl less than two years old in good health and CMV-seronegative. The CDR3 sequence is CASSVILADYKDTQYF. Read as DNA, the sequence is TGTGCCAGCAGCGTCATTCTAGCGGATTACAAAGATACGCAGTATTTT.